What follows are 5 T cell receptor beta chains derived from one specimen sequenced in a study of vaccination effects on CD4 cells after COVID-19. Their antigen targets remain unknown. Sequencing was performed with immunoSEQ multiplex PCR; in TCRdb, only in-frame clones are kept and a portion is missing. The repertoire holds around 30,000 clones, with approximately 63% as singletons. It was after more than nine days of culture that CD4+ T cells were isolated. The sequencing used CD4+ T cells from PBMCs cultured without peptide, collected before COVID-19 vaccination. The receptor set was obtained from a human donor who received a COVID-19 vaccine.

The gene calls are TRBV18 and TRBJ1-4; 8 nucleotides line up with TRBD1. This CDR3 region has 11 residues. Trimming took 3 bases from V and 14 from J; bases not matched to a gene: 2. Looked up from germline, CDR1 is KGHSH and CDR2 is LQKENI. The CDR3 loop is CASSPGQVLFF. The CDR3 nucleotides are TGTGCCAGCTCACCGGGACAGGTGCTGTTTTTT.

The V gene is TRBV5-1, the J gene TRBJ2-3; D gene ambiguous. The CDR3 is made up of 16 amino acids. Trimming removed 0 bases from V and 3 bases from J, with 14 bases in between. The germline V gene encodes CDR1 SGHRS and CDR2 YFSETQ. CDR3 sequence reads: CASSLAANLGTDTQYF. DNA of the CDR3: TGCGCCAGCAGCTTGGCTGCGAACCTCGGTACAGATACGCAGTATTTT.

This chain connects TRBV6-6 to TRBJ2-7; unclear D gene. With 6 bases removed from V and 3 bases from J, the gap between germline ends came to 9 bases. This CDR3 has 12 residues. Germline lookup yields CDR1 MNHNY and CDR2 SVGAGI (reference sequence). The CDR3, as DNA: TGTGCCAGCAGGGGCAACAGCTACGAGCAGTACTTC. Its protein product is CASRGNSYEQYF.

The V and J genes are TRBV29-1 and TRBJ1-5, with a possible D match to TRBD1 (5 bases). The CDR3 loop spans 14 amino acids. The germline gives CDR1 SQVTM, CDR2 ANQGSEA. Trimming pared 5 bases from V and 5 bases from J, leaving 16 bases between. Written as DNA, the CDR3 is TGCAGCGTTAGTAGCTGGGGCAGAGATCAGCCCCAGCATTTT. It encodes CSVSSWGRDQPQHF.

Of note for this clone: One end of the junction is discordant with germline, which a read error may explain. The chain carries TRBV5-4 and TRBJ2-7; perhaps TRBD2 as D (6 bases). The CDR3 is 15 amino acids. The germline V gene has CDR1 SGHNT and CDR2 YYREEE (reference sequence). CDR3 protein: CSSSFGRVGGNEQYF. CDR3 nucleotides: TGTTCCAGCAGCTTCGGCCGCGTGGGGGGAAACGAGCAGTACTTC.